The rows below give T cell receptor beta chains drawn from one sample of a study of control samples from healthy donors and cancer patients. TCRdb's table, derived via immunoSEQ multiplex PCR, lists solely in-frame clones and lacks some. The sample yields 170,000 or so clones, approximately 94% seen once. The sample comprised blood. These receptors originate from a woman under 30 in good health. Each CDR3 is given with its conserved first and last residue. A D gene is named only where the DNA matches it firmly. Clone size, where shown, is once, few, many, or a class for clones that have expanded.

>TRBD2|TRBJ2-3|-|TRBV11-3
TGTGCCAGCAGCCTCAGGGCGGGAGGAGGCACAGATACGCAGTATTTT
CASSLRAGGGTDTQYF
>-|TRBJ1-1|-|TRBV4-1
TGCGCCAGCAGCCAAGGGGGCAACACTGAAGCTTTCTTT
CASSQGGNTEAFF
>TRBD2|TRBJ2-1|-|TRBV5-4
TGTGCCAGCAGCTTGGGACTAGCGGGAAACAATGAGCAGTTCTTC
CASSLGLAGNNEQFF
>-|TRBJ2-7|-|TRBV19
TGTGCCAGTAGCATGGGGGGACGGAGTATCTACGAGCAGTACTTC
CASSMGGRSIYEQYF
>TRBD2|TRBJ2-2|medium-sized|TRBV9
TGTGCCAGCAGCGATTCGGGGGGGAACACCGGGGAGCTGTTTTTT
CASSDSGGNTGELFF
>-|TRBJ1-4|once|TRBV6-5
TGTGCCAGCAGAATGAGTTTTGGCGAAAAACTGTTTTTT
CASRMSFGEKLFF
>TRBD1|TRBJ1-6|-|TRBV2
TGTGCCAGCTTTAGACAGGGTAATTCACCCCTCCACTTT
CASFRQGNSPLHF
>TRBD2|TRBJ2-7|-|TRBV5-1
TGCGCCAGCAGCTTGACTAGCGGGAGGTCCTCCTACGAGCAGTACTTC
CASSLTSGRSSYEQYF
>TRBD1|TRBJ1-2|-|TRBV14
TGTGCCAGCAGCCCCCCGCGGGACAGGCTCTATGGCTACACCTTC
CASSPPRDRLYGYTF
>-|TRBJ2-1|-|TRBV5-1
TGCGCCAGCAGCCCGGGACAAAGCTCCTACAATGAGCAGTTCTTC
CASSPGQSSYNEQFF
>-|TRBJ1-4|-|TRBV9
TGTGCCAGCAGCGTAGGTCTCCAGGGCTCGGAAAAACTGTTTTTT
CASSVGLQGSEKLFF